Below, one TCR beta chain is given with its context. Its antigen is currently unknown. Clones were read by immunoSEQ multiplex PCR, and TCRdb kept only the in-frame ones, dropping some. The sample holds roughly 41,000 clones; roughly 88% are singletons and the top ten take around 7.7%. This sample was taken from a study of PD-1 blockade in classical Hodgkin lymphoma. Study background: With a 2-week interval, patients received intravenous nivolumab at 3 mg/kg. Findings of the study overall: Newly diagnosed patients had diversity similar to the baseline diversity of complete responders. Exclusion covered patients beginning nivolumab under 1 year post-ASCT.

All the patients suffered relapse after autologous stem cell transplantation, and brentuximab vedotin exposure differed. The sample consisted of peripheral blood mononuclear cells (PBMCs), taken before the second cycle of nivolumab. The receptor comes from a human donor with classical Hodgkin lymphoma.

In DNA, the CDR3 is TGTGCCAGCAGCACCTTCCATGGCTACACCTTC. Protein sequence: CASSTFHGYTF. V usage is TRBV6-1 and J usage is TRBJ1-2; D gene unclear. Trimming took off 6 bases at V and 6 bases at J, with 8 bases between the two ends. The CDR3 extends over 11 amino acids. Germline CDR1 reads MNHNS; CDR2 reads SASEGT.